This is a list of T cell receptor beta chains from one sample in a study of graft-versus-host responses after intestinal transplantation. Using immunoSEQ multiplex PCR, the repertoire was profiled, and TCRdb retains in-frame clones only, with some absent. The repertoire consists of approximately 22,000 clones, with approximately 46% occurring once and the leading ten covering about 0.9%. This sample comprised alloreactive CD4+ T cells from a mixed lymphocyte reaction culture, obtained before intestinal transplant. These receptors all come from a human patient who received an intestinal transplant. The CDR3 runs from the conserved cysteine through the conserved F or W. Fields, in order: clone size, V gene, D gene, J gene, CDR3 protein, CDR3 DNA. The D gene is left open where the match is weak. Size is stated for part of the rows, as once, few or many counts, or as a class when the clone is expanded.

clone_size: NA; v_call: TRBV7-9; d_call: NA; j_call: TRBJ1-2; cdr3_aa: CASSPPGFDGYTF; cdr3_nt: TGTGCCAGCAGCCCGCCGGGTTTCGATGGCTACACCTTC
clone_size: NA; v_call: TRBV2; d_call: TRBD1; j_call: TRBJ1-1; cdr3_aa: CASTRQGYNTEAFF; cdr3_nt: TGTGCCAGCACCAGACAGGGTTATAACACTGAAGCTTTCTTT
clone_size: NA; v_call: TRBV11-2; d_call: TRBD1; j_call: TRBJ1-4; cdr3_aa: CASSRTGGPNEKLFF; cdr3_nt: TGTGCCAGCAGCCGGACAGGGGGACCTAATGAAAAACTGTTTTTT
clone_size: NA; v_call: TRBV6-6; d_call: TRBD1; j_call: TRBJ1-1; cdr3_aa: CASSNRQGTEAFF; cdr3_nt: TGTGCCAGCAGTAACCGACAGGGCACTGAAGCTTTCTTT
clone_size: few; v_call: TRBV11-2; d_call: TRBD2; j_call: TRBJ2-5; cdr3_aa: CASSSGGVAPVETQYF; cdr3_nt: TGTGCCAGCAGCTCGGGGGGGGTAGCTCCGGTAGAGACCCAGTACTTC
clone_size: NA; v_call: TRBV6-1; d_call: NA; j_call: TRBJ1-1; cdr3_aa: CASSEVSGRTEAFF; cdr3_nt: TGTGCCAGCAGTGAAGTATCGGGTAGGACTGAAGCTTTCTTT
clone_size: few; v_call: TRBV21-1; d_call: NA; j_call: TRBJ1-2; cdr3_aa: CASSKFLQNYGYTF; cdr3_nt: TGTGCCAGCAGCAAATTCCTACAGAACTATGGCTACACCTTC
clone_size: few; v_call: TRBV11-2; d_call: NA; j_call: TRBJ2-7; cdr3_aa: CASSLVLFYEQYF; cdr3_nt: TGTGCCAGCAGCTTAGTATTATTCTACGAGCAGTACTTC
clone_size: NA; v_call: TRBV11-2; d_call: NA; j_call: TRBJ2-5; cdr3_aa: CASRGNQETQYF; cdr3_nt: TGTGCCAGCAGGGGCAATCAAGAGACCCAGTACTTC
clone_size: few; v_call: TRBV9; d_call: TRBD1; j_call: TRBJ2-1; cdr3_aa: CASSPPVVAGGNEQFF; cdr3_nt: TGTGCCAGCAGCCCGCCGGTAGTGGCAGGGGGCAATGAGCAGTTCTTC
clone_size: few; v_call: TRBV7-9; d_call: NA; j_call: TRBJ2-1; cdr3_aa: CASSLGVGLYYNEQFF; cdr3_nt: TGTGCCAGCAGCTTAGGGGTCGGGTTATACTACAATGAGCAGTTCTTC
clone_size: NA; v_call: TRBV21-1; d_call: NA; j_call: TRBJ1-6; cdr3_aa: CASSIRTAYNSPLHF; cdr3_nt: TGTGCCAGCAGCATCCGGACAGCTTATAATTCACCCCTCCACTTT
clone_size: few; v_call: TRBV19; d_call: NA; j_call: TRBJ1-2; cdr3_aa: CASIARIANYGYTF; cdr3_nt: TGTGCCAGTATAGCCCGGATTGCTAACTATGGCTACACCTTC
clone_size: NA; v_call: TRBV9; d_call: NA; j_call: TRBJ1-2; cdr3_aa: CASSVGLTANYGYTF; cdr3_nt: TGTGCCAGCAGCGTAGGACTGACAGCTAACTATGGCTACACCTTC
clone_size: NA; v_call: TRBV9; d_call: TRBD2; j_call: TRBJ2-1; cdr3_aa: CASSVGLAGGYNEQFF; cdr3_nt: TGTGCCAGCAGCGTAGGACTAGCGGGGGGGTACAATGAGCAGTTCTTC
clone_size: NA; v_call: TRBV6-5; d_call: TRBD1; j_call: TRBJ2-4; cdr3_aa: CASTSTGGGNIQYF; cdr3_nt: TGTGCCAGCACTTCAACAGGGGGCGGAAACATTCAGTACTTC
clone_size: NA; v_call: TRBV7-6; d_call: NA; j_call: TRBJ1-1; cdr3_aa: CASSPERASTEAFF; cdr3_nt: TGTGCCAGCAGCCCGGAGAGGGCCAGCACTGAAGCTTTCTTT
clone_size: NA; v_call: TRBV11-2; d_call: NA; j_call: TRBJ2-1; cdr3_aa: CASSGWTRYNEQFF; cdr3_nt: TGTGCCAGCAGCGGGTGGACTCGCTACAATGAGCAGTTCTTC
clone_size: few; v_call: TRBV19; d_call: NA; j_call: TRBJ1-5; cdr3_aa: CASSIGGSYNQPQHF; cdr3_nt: TGTGCCAGTAGTATAGGGGGCAGCTACAATCAGCCCCAGCATTTT
clone_size: NA; v_call: TRBV12-1; d_call: NA; j_call: TRBJ2-5; cdr3_aa: CASTAPNWYQETQYF; cdr3_nt: TGTGCCAGCACCGCCCCCAACTGGTACCAAGAGACCCAGTACTTC
clone_size: few; v_call: TRBV9; d_call: TRBD2; j_call: TRBJ2-2; cdr3_aa: CASSRSHTSGGLNTGELFF; cdr3_nt: TGTGCCAGCAGCCGTTCCCACACTAGCGGGGGCCTCAACACCGGGGAGCTGTTTTTT
clone_size: few; v_call: TRBV5-1; d_call: TRBD2; j_call: TRBJ2-7; cdr3_aa: CASSLLLSGDSYEQYF; cdr3_nt: TGCGCCAGCAGCTTATTACTTAGCGGGGACTCCTACGAGCAGTACTTC
clone_size: NA; v_call: TRBV29-1; d_call: NA; j_call: TRBJ1-2; cdr3_aa: CSVEQGGGYGYTF; cdr3_nt: TGCAGCGTAGAACAGGGCGGCGGCTATGGCTACACCTTC
clone_size: few; v_call: TRBV6-7; d_call: TRBD1; j_call: TRBJ1-2; cdr3_aa: CASSYSALELTGGDGYTF; cdr3_nt: TGTGCCAGCAGTTACTCGGCCCTAGAGTTAACAGGGGGGGATGGCTACACCTTC
clone_size: NA; v_call: TRBV4-2; d_call: TRBD2; j_call: TRBJ2-1; cdr3_aa: CASSPPPVSGGNEQFF; cdr3_nt: TGTGCCAGCAGCCCCCCCCCGGTTAGCGGGGGTAATGAGCAGTTCTTC
clone_size: few; v_call: TRBV6-5; d_call: TRBD1; j_call: TRBJ1-2; cdr3_aa: CASSSITGGDGYTF; cdr3_nt: TGTGCCAGCAGTTCCATAACAGGGGGGGATGGCTACACCTTC
clone_size: few; v_call: TRBV19; d_call: NA; j_call: TRBJ1-2; cdr3_aa: CASRTTGTQYGYTF; cdr3_nt: TGTGCCAGTAGAACCACCGGGACACAGTATGGCTACACCTTC
clone_size: NA; v_call: TRBV5-4; d_call: TRBD1; j_call: TRBJ1-1; cdr3_aa: CASSVDRRDTEAFF; cdr3_nt: TGTGCCAGCAGCGTGGACAGGAGGGACACTGAAGCTTTCTTT
clone_size: NA; v_call: TRBV7-2; d_call: TRBD2; j_call: TRBJ2-3; cdr3_aa: CASWRGGPLTDTQYF; cdr3_nt: TGTGCCAGCTGGCGGGGGGGTCCCCTCACAGATACGCAGTATTTT
clone_size: NA; v_call: TRBV18; d_call: TRBD1; j_call: TRBJ1-1; cdr3_aa: CASSPTRGQGNTEAFF; cdr3_nt: TGTGCCAGCTCACCGACAAGGGGACAGGGGAACACTGAAGCTTTCTTT
clone_size: few; v_call: TRBV10-3; d_call: NA; j_call: TRBJ1-1; cdr3_aa: CAISEIQGNTEAFF; cdr3_nt: TGTGCCATCAGTGAGATACAGGGTAACACTGAAGCTTTCTTT
clone_size: NA; v_call: TRBV6-5; d_call: TRBD1; j_call: TRBJ1-4; cdr3_aa: CASSPGQDHEKLFF; cdr3_nt: TGTGCCAGCAGTCCGGGACAGGACCATGAAAAACTGTTTTTT
clone_size: few; v_call: TRBV2; d_call: NA; j_call: TRBJ1-6; cdr3_aa: CASGGNSPLHF; cdr3_nt: TGTGCCAGCGGGGGGAATTCACCCCTCCACTTT
clone_size: medium-sized; v_call: TRBV6-5; d_call: NA; j_call: TRBJ1-2; cdr3_aa: CASSKLRSPVAYTF; cdr3_nt: TGTGCCAGCAGTAAACTAAGGTCCCCCGTGGCCTACACCTTC
clone_size: NA; v_call: TRBV11-3; d_call: NA; j_call: TRBJ2-3; cdr3_aa: CASSWGVGDGSTDTQYF; cdr3_nt: TGTGCCAGCAGCTGGGGGGTAGGGGACGGTTCCACAGATACGCAGTATTTT
clone_size: NA; v_call: TRBV5-8; d_call: NA; j_call: TRBJ2-7; cdr3_aa: CASSSNPFSSYEQYF; cdr3_nt: TGTGCCAGCAGTTCCAATCCCTTCAGCTCCTACGAGCAGTACTTC
clone_size: NA; v_call: TRBV5-1; d_call: NA; j_call: TRBJ1-1; cdr3_aa: CASSFGGNTEAFF; cdr3_nt: TGCGCCAGCAGCTTCGGAGGGAACACTGAAGCTTTCTTT
clone_size: NA; v_call: TRBV7-8; d_call: TRBD1; j_call: TRBJ1-2; cdr3_aa: CASSPDRGDGYTF; cdr3_nt: TGTGCCAGCAGCCCAGACAGGGGTGACGGCTACACCTTC
clone_size: few; v_call: TRBV5-1; d_call: TRBD2; j_call: TRBJ2-1; cdr3_aa: CASSPGGVATYNEQFF; cdr3_nt: TGCGCCAGCAGCCCGGGGGGGGTCGCAACCTACAATGAGCAGTTCTTC
clone_size: NA; v_call: TRBV5-5; d_call: NA; j_call: TRBJ1-2; cdr3_aa: CASSATAPYGYTF; cdr3_nt: TGTGCCAGCAGCGCGACAGCCCCCTATGGCTACACCTTC
clone_size: few; v_call: TRBV2; d_call: NA; j_call: TRBJ1-2; cdr3_aa: CASSETGGDGYTF; cdr3_nt: TGTGCCAGCAGTGAAACGGGGGGCGATGGCTACACCTTC
clone_size: NA; v_call: TRBV19; d_call: TRBD1; j_call: TRBJ1-6; cdr3_aa: CASSRDRVSPLHF; cdr3_nt: TGTGCCAGTAGTAGAGACAGGGTGTCACCCCTCCACTTT
clone_size: few; v_call: TRBV18; d_call: TRBD2; j_call: TRBJ2-7; cdr3_aa: CASSPGGGRDGEQYF; cdr3_nt: TGTGCCAGCTCACCAGGCGGGGGGCGCGACGGCGAGCAGTACTTC
clone_size: medium-sized; v_call: TRBV2; d_call: NA; j_call: TRBJ2-5; cdr3_aa: CASSGAGTAETQYF; cdr3_nt: TGTGCCAGCAGTGGGGCAGGGACTGCGGAGACCCAGTACTTC
clone_size: NA; v_call: TRBV9; d_call: TRBD2; j_call: TRBJ2-7; cdr3_aa: CASSKTSGVGSYEQYF; cdr3_nt: TGTGCCAGCAGCAAGACCAGCGGGGTGGGGTCCTACGAGCAGTACTTC
clone_size: once; v_call: TRBV18; d_call: TRBD1; j_call: TRBJ2-6; cdr3_aa: CASSPSTGALSGANVLTF; cdr3_nt: TGTGCCAGCTCACCATCGACAGGGGCACTCTCTGGGGCCAACGTCCTGACTTTC